Shown below are 20 T cell receptor beta chains from a single sample sequenced in a study of CD8+CD57+ T cells in acquired aplastic anemia. CDR3 and TCR beta VDJ profiling relied on a genomic DNA template. TCRdb processed the reads anew with MiXCR; each CDR3 protein has one entry. This sample yields roughly 160,000 distinct CDR3 sequences, of which approximately 60% are seen a single time; about 41% belongs to the top ten. The sequenced material came from sorted CD4+, CD8+, or CD8+CD57+ T cells (not recorded which) from PBMCs. All receptors come from a human donor in good health.

The chain is built from TRBV10-3 and TRBJ1-1, with D maybe TRBD1 (6 bases). The V end was cut by 5 bases, the J end by 4 bases, with 14 bases between. CDR3 size: 14 residues. The V gene's germline CDR1 is ENHRY and CDR2 SYGVKD. The chain's CDR3 is CAISLQGVGTEAFF. Here the CDR3 DNA reads TGTGCCATCAGTCTACAGGGTGTGGGCACTGAAGCTTTCTTT.

This clonotype was found many times. This chain uses TRBV11-2 with TRBJ1-1; possible D gene TRBD1, 5 bases. Germline-derived CDR1 and CDR2 are SGHAT and FQNNGV. V lost 5 bases and J 0 bases, leaving 13 bases between the germline ends. This CDR3 spans 15 amino acids. CDR3 protein: CASSLHRGMNTEAFF. The CDR3 DNA reads as TGTGCCAGCAGCCTCCACCGGGGGATGAACACTGAAGCTTTCTTT.

For this clonotype: At one end the junction does not follow the germline gene, possibly because of a read error. V is TRBV7-7 and J is TRBJ2-1, with TRBD1 matching over 7 bases. CDR1 and CDR2 from the germline V gene are SSHAT and FNYEAQ (reference sequence). This CDR3 comprises 14 residues. The CDR3 DNA reads as TGTGCTAGCAGCTTAGCGCGGACAGGCAATGAGCAGTTCTTC. Translated, it gives CASSLARTGNEQFF.

In this sample, this clonotype turned up many times. The chain is built from TRBV13 and TRBJ2-1; 13 nucleotides line up with TRBD2. Trimming cost V 1 base and J 4 bases; bases outside gene matches: 4. Germline values: CDR1 PRHDT, CDR2 FYEKMQ (reference sequence). This CDR3 is built from 17 residues. The DNA of the CDR3 is TGTGCCAGCAGCTTAGTGGGACTAGCGGGGATTTACAATGAGCAGTTCTTC. Its protein is CASSLVGLAGIYNEQFF.

The chain is built from TRBV2 and TRBJ2-5, with unresolved D. V dropped 2 bases and J dropped 2 bases, with 6 bases sitting between them. CDR1 is SNHLY, CDR2 FYNNEI, per germline. This CDR3 spans 13 amino acids. The CDR3 bases are TGTGCCAGCAGTGAATACAGTCAAGAGACCCAGTACTTC. Translating it yields CASSEYSQETQYF.

This chain joins TRBV7-8 and TRBJ2-7; 7 bases align to TRBD2. V was pared by 0 bases and J by 3 bases, with 5 bases of the junction left unmatched. The CDR3 consists of 15 residues. Germline V gene sequence: CDR1 SGHVS, CDR2 FQNEAQ. The CDR3 DNA is TGTGCCAGCAGCTTAGCGTGGACTAGAGACTACGAGCAGTACTTC. Its translation is CASSLAWTRDYEQYF.

This clonotype was picked up many times. The chain uses TRBV9 and TRBJ1-2, with 9 bases fitting TRBD1. Germline-derived CDR1 and CDR2 are SGDLS and YYNGEE. The ends lost 3 bases at V and 7 bases at J; junction bases unmatched: 4. CDR3 length: 13 amino acids. CDR3 bases: TGTGCCAGCAGCGGCACAGGGGGCGCTGGCTACACCTTC. Encoded protein: CASSGTGGAGYTF.

This chain uses TRBV7-9 with TRBJ1-4, with 10 bases matching TRBD1. V gave up 4 bases and J gave up 16 bases; unmatched junction bases: 12. The germline V gene has CDR1 SEHNR and CDR2 FQNEAQ (reference sequence). The CDR3 is made up of 14 amino acids. In DNA, the CDR3 is TGTGCCAGCAGCTACGGACAGGGGGTCAATATACGGTTTTTT. Its translation is CASSYGQGVNIRFF.

This clonotype showed up many times. V and J are TRBV4-2 and TRBJ2-3; D gene ambiguous. V was shortened by 1 base and J by 6 bases, with 8 bases between the two germline ends. The CDR3 consists of 13 residues. CDR1 and CDR2 (germline): LGHNA, YNFKEQ. CDR3 sequence reads: CASSQVEFDTQYF. Here the CDR3 DNA reads TGTGCCAGCAGCCAAGTGGAGTTCGATACGCAGTATTTT.

V usage is TRBV10-3 and J usage is TRBJ2-1; the D gene is possibly TRBD2 (6 bases). CDR3 length equals 16 residues. The V gene's germline CDR1 is ENHRY and CDR2 SYGVKD. V dropped 6 bases and J dropped 3 bases, with 18 bases sitting between them. CDR3 DNA: TGTGCCATCAGGCCCTCGGAGGGTCCCTTCTACAATGAGCAGTTCTTC. Encoded protein: CAIRPSEGPFYNEQFF.

The J gene is TRBJ2-6, the V gene TRBV12-3 or TRBV12-4; no firm D call. V lost 10 bases and J 0 bases, leaving 4 bases between the germline ends. The CDR3 has 12 residues. CDR3 DNA sequence: TGTGCCACCCACTCTGGGGCCAACGTCCTGACTTTC. Translated, it gives CATHSGANVLTF.

The CDR3 region is CASSRGAQDTQYF. The CDR3 DNA reads as TGTGCCAGCAGCCGTGGGGCGCAGGATACGCAGTATTTT. The genes are TRBV7-3 and TRBJ2-3; possible D gene TRBD1, 5 bases. The CDR3 spans 13 residues. CDR1 and CDR2 (germline): SGHTA, FQGTGA. V lost 5 bases, J lost 6 bases, and 12 bases lay in between.

CDR3 residues: CSASRGRGDQYF. As DNA, the CDR3 is TGCAGTGCTAGTCGCGGCAGGGGGGACCAGTACTTC. The chain recombines TRBV20-1 with TRBJ2-5, with D tentatively TRBD1 (7 bases). Trimming removed 3 bases from V and 10 bases from J, with 15 bases in between. The CDR3 consists of 12 residues. Germline-derived CDR1 and CDR2 are DFQATT and SNEGSKA (reference sequence).

On this clonotype: At one end, the junction sequence differs from germline, possibly due to a read error. This chain joins TRBV5-1 and TRBJ2-3; 12 bases fit TRBD2. There are 16 residues in the CDR3. Germline-derived CDR1 and CDR2 are SGHRS and YFSETQ. CDR3 loop: CASSPSSGRAKNEQYF. The CDR3 region has the DNA TGTGCCAGCAGCCCTTCTAGCGGGAGGGCCAAGAATGAGCAGTATTTT.

V is TRBV7-9 and J is TRBJ1-2; a weak D match, TRBD1 (6 bases). V lost 11 bases to trimming and J lost 6 bases, with 16 bases between them. The CDR3 loop spans 12 amino acids. Germline V gene data show CDR1 as SEHNR and CDR2 as FQNEAQ (reference sequence). The CDR3 coding sequence is TGTGCCTGGGGCCAGGGGATAGATGGCTACACCTTC. Amino acid sequence: CAWGQGIDGYTF.

This clonotype was detected only once. The chain carries TRBV2 and TRBJ1-5; D remains ambiguous. V gave up 7 bases and J gave up 0 bases, with 7 bases separating them. Germline-derived CDR1 and CDR2 are SNHLY and FYNNEI. The CDR3 is 13 residues long. In nucleotides, the CDR3 is TGTGCCAGCAAAGGGAGTAGCAATCAGCCCCAGCATTTT. Amino acid sequence: CASKGSSNQPQHF.

This clonotype was observed a few times. This chain uses TRBV29-1 with TRBJ1-2; D gene ambiguous. The CDR3 runs to 14 residues. V was cut by 0 bases and J by 2 bases, with 10 bases left in between. Germline lookup yields CDR1 SQVTM and CDR2 ANQGSEA. CDR3 bases: TGCAGCGTTGAAGATCCGGGCATAAACTATGGCTACACCTTC. It codes for CSVEDPGINYGYTF. Filled out from reference TRBV29-1 and TRBJ1-2, the complete variable domain reads SAVISQKPSRDICQRGTSLTIQCQVDSQVTMMFWYRQQPGQSLTLIATANQGSEATYESGFVIDKFPISRPNLTFSTLTVSNMSPEDSSIYLCSVEDPGINYGYTFGSGTRLTVV.

The V call is TRBV29-1, the J call TRBJ1-2, with no clear D. The ends were cut back, 3 bases at V and 5 bases at J, with 10 bases in the middle. CDR1 is SQVTM and CDR2 is ANQGSEA in the germline V gene. This CDR3 is 12 amino acids long. The CDR3 loop is CSVDRRGYGYTF. The CDR3 region has the DNA TGCAGCGTTGATCGCAGAGGATATGGCTACACCTTC.

At least ten counts were recorded for this clonotype. The chain joins TRBV6-2 or TRBV6-3 to TRBJ1-2; possibly TRBD1 for D (5 bases). V gave up 8 bases and J gave up 11 bases, with 18 bases separating them. From germline, CDR1 is MNHEY and CDR2 SVGEGT. The CDR3 length is 12 residues. The CDR3 coding sequence is TGTGCCAGCGGAATGGGCGGGACGGGATACACCTTC. It translates to CASGMGGTGYTF.

V is TRBV20-1 and J is TRBJ2-3, with TRBD2 as a possible D gene (6 bases). Trimming took 6 bases from V and 6 from J, leaving 19 bases between them. The germline V gene has CDR1 DFQATT and CDR2 SNEGSKA (reference sequence). The CDR3 spans 14 residues. The CDR3 here is CSASRDSPRDTQYF. The CDR3 DNA is TGCAGTGCGAGCCGGGACTCCCCAAGGGATACGCAGTATTTT.